Listed here is a single T cell receptor (beta chain). The entry originates in a study of blood T cells in healthy people across ages. Across the whole study: Roughly one uniquely barcoded beta molecule per two T cells was captured.

A sample-barcoded 5' primer and a J-beta primer mix were used in a second PCR of roughly 7 to 11 cycles. Every cDNA molecule bore a tag from a template-switch adaptor containing 12 random nucleotides. TCRdb recomputed calls from the 5' RACE reads with MiXCR, one row per CDR3 protein. The sample includes 1.5 million to 2 million distinct CDR3 sequences, about 35% of them seen just once. J was trimmed by 5 bases and V by 3 bases; bases with no gene match: 8. CDR1 DFQATT and CDR2 SNEGSKA come from the germline V gene (reference sequence). The CDR3 length is 15 residues. The receptor was derived from a woman under 40 in good health. The chain is built from TRBV20-1 and TRBJ2-5; 11 nucleotides agree with TRBD2. Sequencing used blood. Here the CDR3 DNA reads TGCAGTGCTAGCAGAGCTAGCGGGGGGCAGGAGACCCAGTACTTC. Encoded protein: CSASRASGGQETQYF.